This entry concerns a single T cell receptor (beta chain). Methods used by the authors: It was from reference gene primer amplification that nucleated cell counts were estimated. Sequenced by immunoSEQ multiplex PCR; TCRdb stores in-frame clones only, minus some. D and trimming were read from the DNA, whereas the V and J calls and clone size are those reported in that table. This sample has about 240,000 clones, with roughly 85% found just once. Germline V CDR1 and CDR2: MNHEY, SVGAGI. The CDR3 has 15 residues. V lost 6 bases and J lost 5, with 19 bases in between. This specimen belongs to a study of blood T cell repertoires in COVID-19. On the study more broadly: Specimens from acute and convalescent COVID-19 originated in the United States, Italy and Spain.

Sequencing was performed on peripheral blood. The J gene is TRBJ2-5, the V gene TRBV6-5; tentative D call: TRBD2 (5 bases). The sequence was collected from a woman between 18 and 30 years old with acute or convalescent COVID-19. The CDR3 DNA reads as TGTGCCAGCAGACCCCTTAAGGGCCGAGGGGAGACCCAGTACTTC. Its protein is CASRPLKGRGETQYF.